This record looks at one T cell receptor beta chain sequence and its context. Its target is unknown. Vbeta (60) and Jbeta (13) primers were used in the PCR. Using immunoSEQ multiplex PCR, the repertoire was profiled, and TCRdb retains in-frame clones only, with some absent. This table has approximately 160,000 clones, roughly 80% appearing once. CDR3 length: 17 amino acids. Trimming took 1 base from V and 4 from J; bases not matched to a gene: 10. Germline loops: CDR1 SGHTA, CDR2 FQGNSA. The source of the sample is a study of cytomegalovirus exposure and HLA in healthy donors. General observations from the study: A later analysis by the authors found several of the most significant clusters apparently linked to common viral pathogens. A prior analysis recorded that most TCR beta V segments were productive about 87% or about 30% of the time.

The sequence was obtained from a young woman in good health and CMV-seronegative. The sequenced material came from PBMCs. This rearrangement joins TRBV7-2 to TRBJ1-2; 9 positions agree with TRBD1. The CDR3 is CASSLVPPQGAIYGYTF. Written as DNA, the CDR3 is TGTGCCAGCAGCTTAGTTCCCCCACAGGGGGCCATCTATGGCTACACCTTC.